A single sample is the source of the 4 T cell receptor beta chains below, sequenced in a study of blood T cells in healthy people across ages. The second PCR ran roughly 6 to 11 cycles with a sample-barcoded 5' primer and J-beta primers. TCRdb re-called the 5' RACE reads with MiXCR, one entry per CDR3 protein. The data show hundreds of thousands of distinct CDR3 sequences, with approximately 31% seen just once and over 15% held by the top ten. The sample taken for sequencing was blood. Every receptor here comes from a woman aged 80 or older in good health.

Ten or more counts support this clonotype. This rearrangement joins TRBV7-2 to TRBJ2-2; 7 positions agree with TRBD2. Trimming removed 2 bases from V and 7 bases from J; junction bases left unmatched: 4. CDR1 and CDR2 (germline): SGHTA, FQGNSA. This CDR3 spans 14 amino acids. CDR3 coding DNA: TGTGCCAGCAGCTTAAGGAGGACTAGCGGGGAGCTGTTTTTT. It specifies CASSLRRTSGELFF.

The V and J genes are TRBV6-6 and TRBJ2-1; D possibly corresponds to TRBD1 (5 bases). The DNA end is a closer match to TRBJ2-7, so the J assignment may be wrong. Germline assignment: CDR1 MNHNY and CDR2 SVGAGI (reference sequence). CDR3 size: 15 residues. In DNA, the CDR3 is TGTGCCAGCAGTTATTTTCAGGGCTCCTACAATGAGCAGTACTTC. Protein product: CASSYFQGSYNEQYF.

V and J are TRBV20-1 and TRBJ2-5; no clear D gene. The V end was cut by 4 bases, the J end by 2 bases, with 8 bases between. Germline CDR1 is DFQATT and CDR2 is SNEGSKA (reference sequence). This CDR3 is built from 12 residues. The CDR3 bases are TGCAGTGCTACCACGAGACAAGAGACCCAGTACTTC. Residues: CSATTRQETQYF.

This clonotype was detected ten times or more. The genes are TRBV4-2 and TRBJ2-1; TRBD2 agrees at 9 bases. J was trimmed by 7 bases and V by 0 bases; bases with no gene match: 7. The CDR3 runs to 16 residues. The germline V gene has CDR1 LGHNA and CDR2 YNFKEQ. Here the CDR3 DNA reads TGTGCCAGCAGCCAAGATGCGCGGGGGGGCCAGAATGAGCAGTTCTTC. This translates into CASSQDARGGQNEQFF.